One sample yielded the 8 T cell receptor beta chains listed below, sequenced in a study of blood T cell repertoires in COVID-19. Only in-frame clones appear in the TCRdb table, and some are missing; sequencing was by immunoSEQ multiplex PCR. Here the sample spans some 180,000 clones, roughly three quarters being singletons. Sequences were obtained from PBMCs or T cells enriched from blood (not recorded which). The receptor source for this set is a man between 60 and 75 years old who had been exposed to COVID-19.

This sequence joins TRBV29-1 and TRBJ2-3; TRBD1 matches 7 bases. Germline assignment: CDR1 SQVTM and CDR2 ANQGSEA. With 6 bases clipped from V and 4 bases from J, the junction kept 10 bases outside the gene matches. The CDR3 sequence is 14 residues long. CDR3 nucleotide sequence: TGCAGCGTGAGCGACAGGGTAGGCGCAGATACGCAGTATTTT. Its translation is CSVSDRVGADTQYF.

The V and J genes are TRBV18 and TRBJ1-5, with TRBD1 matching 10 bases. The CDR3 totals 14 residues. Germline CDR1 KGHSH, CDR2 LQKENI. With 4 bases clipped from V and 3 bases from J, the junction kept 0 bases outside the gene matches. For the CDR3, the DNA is TGTGCCAGCTCACGACAGGGGGCCAATCAGCCCCAGCATTTT. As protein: CASSRQGANQPQHF.

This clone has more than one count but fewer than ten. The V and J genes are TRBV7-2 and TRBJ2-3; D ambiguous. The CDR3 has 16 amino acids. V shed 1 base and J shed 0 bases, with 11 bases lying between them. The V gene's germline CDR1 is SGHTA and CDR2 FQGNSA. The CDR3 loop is CASSLESTDSTDTQYF. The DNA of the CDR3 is TGTGCCAGCAGCTTAGAAAGTACAGATAGCACAGATACGCAGTATTTT.

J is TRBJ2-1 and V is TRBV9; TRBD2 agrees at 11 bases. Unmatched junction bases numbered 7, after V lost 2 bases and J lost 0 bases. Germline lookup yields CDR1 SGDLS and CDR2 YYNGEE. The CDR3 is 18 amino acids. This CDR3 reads CASSVGTSGYSSYNEQFF. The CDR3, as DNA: TGTGCCAGCAGCGTCGGGACTAGCGGTTATAGCTCCTACAATGAGCAGTTCTTC.

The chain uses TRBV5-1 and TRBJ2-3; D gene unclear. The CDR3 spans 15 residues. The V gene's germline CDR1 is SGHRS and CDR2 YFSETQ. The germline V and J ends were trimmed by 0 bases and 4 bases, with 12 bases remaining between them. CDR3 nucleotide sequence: TGCGCCAGCAGCTTGGGTGGCAGCGAGGCAGATACGCAGTATTTT. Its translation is CASSLGGSEADTQYF.

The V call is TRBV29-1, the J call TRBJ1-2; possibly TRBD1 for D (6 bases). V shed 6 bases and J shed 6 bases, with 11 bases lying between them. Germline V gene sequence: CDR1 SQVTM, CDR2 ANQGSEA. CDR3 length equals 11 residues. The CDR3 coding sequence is TGCAGCGTCAATCCAGGGGATGGCTACACCTTC. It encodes CSVNPGDGYTF.

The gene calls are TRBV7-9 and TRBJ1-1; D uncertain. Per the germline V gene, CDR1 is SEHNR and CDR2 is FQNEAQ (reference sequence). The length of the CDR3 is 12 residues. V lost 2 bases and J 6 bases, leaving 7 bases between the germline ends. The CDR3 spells CASSLIEAEAFF. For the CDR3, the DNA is TGTGCCAGCAGCTTAATCGAGGCTGAAGCTTTCTTT.

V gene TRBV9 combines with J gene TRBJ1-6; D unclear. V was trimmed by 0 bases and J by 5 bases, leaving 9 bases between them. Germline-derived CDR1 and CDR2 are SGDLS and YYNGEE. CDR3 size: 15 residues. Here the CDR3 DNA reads TGTGCCAGCAGCGTAGACTACGGAGATAATTCACCCCTCCACTTT. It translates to CASSVDYGDNSPLHF. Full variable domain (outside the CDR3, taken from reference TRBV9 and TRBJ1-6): DSGVTQTPKHLITATGQRVTLRCSPRSGDLSVYWYQQSLDQGLQFLIQYYNGEERAKGNILERFSAQQFPDLHSELNLSSLELGDSALYFCASSVDYGDNSPLHFGNGTRLTVT.